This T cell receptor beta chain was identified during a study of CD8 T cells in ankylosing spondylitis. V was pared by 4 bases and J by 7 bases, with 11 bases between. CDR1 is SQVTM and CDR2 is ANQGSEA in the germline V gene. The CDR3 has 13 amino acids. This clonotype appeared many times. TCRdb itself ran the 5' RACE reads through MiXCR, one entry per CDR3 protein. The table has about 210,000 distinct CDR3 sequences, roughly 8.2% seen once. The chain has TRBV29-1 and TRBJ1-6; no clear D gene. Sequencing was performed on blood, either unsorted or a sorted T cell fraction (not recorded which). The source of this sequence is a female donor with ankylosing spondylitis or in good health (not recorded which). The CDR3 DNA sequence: TGCAGCGTTGCGGAAGCGGAGAATTCACCCCTCCACTTT. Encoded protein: CSVAEAENSPLHF.